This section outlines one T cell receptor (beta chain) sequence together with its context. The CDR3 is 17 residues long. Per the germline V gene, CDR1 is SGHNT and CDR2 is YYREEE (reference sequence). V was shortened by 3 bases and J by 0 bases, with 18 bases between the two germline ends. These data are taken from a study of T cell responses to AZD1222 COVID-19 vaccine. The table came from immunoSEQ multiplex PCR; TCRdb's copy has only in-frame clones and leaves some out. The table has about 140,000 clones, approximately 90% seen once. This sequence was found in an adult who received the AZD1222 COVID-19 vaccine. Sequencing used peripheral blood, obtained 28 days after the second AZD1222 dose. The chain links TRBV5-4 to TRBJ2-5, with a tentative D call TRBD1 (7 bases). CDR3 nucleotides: TGTGCCAGCAGCTGGGGGGCCGACAGGGCATACCAAGAGACCCAGTACTTC. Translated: CASSWGADRAYQETQYF. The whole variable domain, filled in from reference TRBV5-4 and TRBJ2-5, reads ETGVTQSPTHLIKTRGQQVTLRCSSQSGHNTVSWYQQALGQGPQFIFQYYREEENGRGNFPPRFSGLQFPNYSSELNVNALELDDSALYLCASSWGADRAYQETQYFGPGTRLLVL.